This T cell receptor (beta chain) was retrieved from a study of T-cell reconstitution after alpha-beta-depleted transplantation in children. At least ten counts were recorded for this clonotype. Preparation of the TCRbeta library was carried out with unique molecular identifiers. TCRdb re-called the PCR reads through MiXCR, storing one row per CDR3 protein. The sample shows roughly 220,000 distinct CDR3 sequences, more than 10% of them seen only once. Trimming stripped 6 bases from V and 0 bases from J, with 12 bases between. The CDR3 length is 14 residues. Looked up from germline, CDR1 is DFQATT and CDR2 is SNEGSKA (reference sequence).

V gene TRBV20-1 combines with J gene TRBJ1-3; D possibly corresponds to TRBD1 (5 bases). The sequence derives from a human donor who donated a stem cell graft to a child with acute lymphoblastic leukemia. The material sequenced was PBMCs from the stem cell graft donor, taken from the stem cell graft. CDR3 amino acids: CSARDVSSGNTIYF. The CDR3 nucleotides read TGCAGTGCCAGGGACGTGAGCTCTGGAAACACCATATATTTT.